The clone carrying this T cell receptor (delta chain) was picked up many times. This DNA's translation and the protein TCRdb lists, from a much larger clone, do not match at residue 6, likely due to a read error; the protein shown is translated from the DNA. The sample belongs to a study of gamma-delta T cells after stem cell transplantation. TCRdb re-identified clones in the RT-PCR reads via CATT. The sample gives 15,000 to 17,000 delta-chain clones, about 8.6% of which show up once; about 60% is in the top ten. The sample consisted of gamma-delta T cells. The sequence was obtained from a human donor. It is not recorded whose cells these are; they may come from a transplant donor.

CDR3 region: CACEPGLGDTRRYTDKLIF. The CDR3 bases are TGTGCCTGTGAACCTGGACTGGGGGATACGCGGAGGTACACCGATAAACTCATCTTT. The chain is built from TRDV2 and TRDJ1, with 13 bases identical to TRDD3. The CDR3 spans 19 residues. Germline CDR1 is GEAIGNYY and CDR2 is EKD. V gave up 4 bases and J gave up 0 bases; unmatched junction bases: 13.